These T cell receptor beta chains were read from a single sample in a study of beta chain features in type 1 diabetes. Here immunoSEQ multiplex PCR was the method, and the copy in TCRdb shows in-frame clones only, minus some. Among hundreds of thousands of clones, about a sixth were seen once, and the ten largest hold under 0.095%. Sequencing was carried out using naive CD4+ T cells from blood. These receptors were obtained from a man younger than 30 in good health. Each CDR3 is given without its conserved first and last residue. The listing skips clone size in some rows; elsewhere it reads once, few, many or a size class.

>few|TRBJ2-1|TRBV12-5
ASGFGDREGNEQF
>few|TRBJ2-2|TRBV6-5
ASSRRLWNTGELF
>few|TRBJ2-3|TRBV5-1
ASSLEPRRGPDTQY
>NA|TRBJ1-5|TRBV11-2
ASSAKGAGDQPQH
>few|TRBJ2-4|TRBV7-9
ASSTPGQLAKNIQY
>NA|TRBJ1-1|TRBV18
ASSQGQGQNTEAF
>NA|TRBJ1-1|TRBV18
ASSPLIQEGGTEAF
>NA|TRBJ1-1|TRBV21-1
ASSKFGDGQLNTEAF
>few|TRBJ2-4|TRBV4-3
ASSQESLAGGLAKNIQY
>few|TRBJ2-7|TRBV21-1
ASSKSDRANEQY
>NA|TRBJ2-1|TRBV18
ASSPGTSGNNEQF
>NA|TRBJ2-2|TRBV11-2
ASSLTGRGGELF
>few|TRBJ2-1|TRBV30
AWSKGVFAYNEQF
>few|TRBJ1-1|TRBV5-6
ASSFRQVVDEAF
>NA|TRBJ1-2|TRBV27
ASSPRTGTNYGYT
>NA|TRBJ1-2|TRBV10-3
AISEEAANYGYT
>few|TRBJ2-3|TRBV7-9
ASTTRLAGNTDTQY
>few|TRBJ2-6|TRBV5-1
ASSAGLAGGSGANVLT
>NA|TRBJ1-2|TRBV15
ATSRGDRGNGYT
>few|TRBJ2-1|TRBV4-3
ASSQVIHEQF
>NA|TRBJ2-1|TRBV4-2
ASSLEGTSGKNEQF
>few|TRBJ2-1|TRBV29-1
SVDGTSGPGVNEQF
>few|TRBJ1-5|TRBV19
ASNRDQFSNQPQH
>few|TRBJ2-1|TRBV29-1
SSLRSPGGLAEKWSVGEQF
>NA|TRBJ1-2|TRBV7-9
ASSRRDRTDGYT
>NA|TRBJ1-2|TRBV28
ASISGTGVLDYGYT
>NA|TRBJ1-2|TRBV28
ASSLRSYGYT
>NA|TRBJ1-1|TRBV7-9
ASSLAPIFTEAF
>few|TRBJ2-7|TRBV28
ASSLNGRNYEQY
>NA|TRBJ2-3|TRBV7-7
ASSRAVTDTQY
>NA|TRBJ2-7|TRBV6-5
ASSSRDRLPREQY
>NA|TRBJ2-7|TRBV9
ASVAGRDGEQY
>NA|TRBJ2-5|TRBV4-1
ASSQVRGPKTRTQY
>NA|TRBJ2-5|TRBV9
ASSVQGFGETQY
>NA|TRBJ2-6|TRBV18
ASSPVAGANVLT